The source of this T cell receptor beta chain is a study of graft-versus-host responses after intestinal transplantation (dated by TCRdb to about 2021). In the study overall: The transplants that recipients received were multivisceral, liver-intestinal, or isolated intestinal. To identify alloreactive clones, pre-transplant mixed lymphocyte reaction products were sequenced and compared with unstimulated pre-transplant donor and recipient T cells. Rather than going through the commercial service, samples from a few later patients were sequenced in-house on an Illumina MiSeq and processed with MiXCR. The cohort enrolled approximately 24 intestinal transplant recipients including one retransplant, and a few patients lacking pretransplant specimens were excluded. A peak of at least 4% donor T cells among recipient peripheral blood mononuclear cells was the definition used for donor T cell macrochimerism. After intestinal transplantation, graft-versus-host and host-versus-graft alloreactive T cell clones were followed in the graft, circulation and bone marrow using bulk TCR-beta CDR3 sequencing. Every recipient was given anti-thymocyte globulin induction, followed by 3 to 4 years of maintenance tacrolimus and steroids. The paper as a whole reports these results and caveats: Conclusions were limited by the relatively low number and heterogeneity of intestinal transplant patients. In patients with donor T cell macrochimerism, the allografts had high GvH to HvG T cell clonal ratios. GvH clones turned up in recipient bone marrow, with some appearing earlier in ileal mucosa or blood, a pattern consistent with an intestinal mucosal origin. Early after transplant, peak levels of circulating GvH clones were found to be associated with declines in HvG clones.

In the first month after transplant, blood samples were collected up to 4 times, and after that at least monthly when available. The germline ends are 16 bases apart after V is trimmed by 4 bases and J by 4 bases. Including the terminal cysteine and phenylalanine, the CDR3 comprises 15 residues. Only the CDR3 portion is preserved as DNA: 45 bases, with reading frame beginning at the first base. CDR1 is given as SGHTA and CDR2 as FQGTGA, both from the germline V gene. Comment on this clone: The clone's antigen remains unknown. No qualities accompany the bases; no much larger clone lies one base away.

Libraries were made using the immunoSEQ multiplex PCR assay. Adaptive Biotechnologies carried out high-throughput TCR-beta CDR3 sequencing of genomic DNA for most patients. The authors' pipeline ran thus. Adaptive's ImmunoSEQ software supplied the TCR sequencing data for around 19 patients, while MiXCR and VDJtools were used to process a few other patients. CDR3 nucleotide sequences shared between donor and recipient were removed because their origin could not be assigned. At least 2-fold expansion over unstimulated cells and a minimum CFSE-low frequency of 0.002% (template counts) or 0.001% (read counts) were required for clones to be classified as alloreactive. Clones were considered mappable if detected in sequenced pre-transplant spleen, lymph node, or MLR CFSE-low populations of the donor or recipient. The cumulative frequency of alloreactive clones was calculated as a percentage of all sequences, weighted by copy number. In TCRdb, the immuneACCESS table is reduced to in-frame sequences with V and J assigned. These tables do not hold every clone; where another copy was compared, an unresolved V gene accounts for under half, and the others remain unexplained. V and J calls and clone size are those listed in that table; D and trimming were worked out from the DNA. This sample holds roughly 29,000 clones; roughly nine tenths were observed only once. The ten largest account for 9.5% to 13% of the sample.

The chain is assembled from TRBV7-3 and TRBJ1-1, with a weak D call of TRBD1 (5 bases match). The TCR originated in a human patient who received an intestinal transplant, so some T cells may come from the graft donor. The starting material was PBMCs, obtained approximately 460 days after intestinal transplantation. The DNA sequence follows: TGTGCCAGCAGCTCGACCCCCGGGACGTCCACTGAAGCTTTCTTT. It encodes CASSSTPGTSTEAFF. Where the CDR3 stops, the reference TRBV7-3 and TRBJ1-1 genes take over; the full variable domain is GAGVSQTPSNKVTEKGKYVELRCDPISGHTALYWYRQSLGQGPEFLIYFQGTGAADDSGLPNDRFFAVRPEGSVSTLKIQRTERGDSAVYLCASSSTPGTSTEAFFGQGTRLTVV.